This entry lists 26 T cell receptor beta chains sequenced from one sample in a study of T cell responses to AZD1222 COVID-19 vaccine. The protocol was immunoSEQ multiplex PCR, while the TCRdb copy is restricted to in-frame clones and leaves out a portion. The sample shows roughly 140,000 clones, 88% of them seen only once. The sample in question was peripheral blood, obtained 28 days after the second AZD1222 dose. The receptor set was obtained from an adult who received the AZD1222 COVID-19 vaccine.

The chain recombines TRBV5-1 with TRBJ2-5, with 8 bases lining up with TRBD2. CDR1 and CDR2 (germline): SGHRS, YFSETQ. With 0 bases clipped from V and 1 base from J, the junction kept 5 bases outside the gene matches. The CDR3 has 16 amino acids. The CDR3 loop reads CASSLAGGSGQETQYF. CDR3 nucleotides: TGCGCCAGCAGCTTGGCGGGAGGGAGCGGCCAAGAGACCCAGTACTTC.

The V call is TRBV28, the J call TRBJ2-2; no clear D. This CDR3 region has 12 residues. V shed 2 bases and J shed 4 bases, with 2 bases lying between them. From germline, CDR1 is MDHEN and CDR2 SYDVKM. This CDR3 is CASSLVTGELFF. DNA for the CDR3: TGTGCCAGCAGTTTAGTCACCGGGGAGCTGTTTTTT.

V gene TRBV29-1 combines with J gene TRBJ2-3; D gene unclear. V was trimmed by 2 bases and J by 8 bases, leaving 8 bases between them. CDR3 length equals 11 residues. Per the germline V gene, CDR1 is SQVTM and CDR2 is ANQGSEA. The CDR3: CSVENGGTQYF. The CDR3, as DNA: TGCAGCGTTGAAAATGGCGGTACGCAGTATTTT.

The rearrangement uses TRBV30 and TRBJ1-5; a weak D match, TRBD1 (6 bases). Between the trimmed V and J ends, which lost 2 bases and 4 bases, there was a span of 12 bases. Germline V gene data show CDR1 as GTSNPN and CDR2 as SVGIG (reference sequence). The CDR3 has 14 residues. Here the CDR3 reads CAWSQGGQNQPQHF. In nucleotides, the CDR3 is TGTGCCTGGAGTCAAGGGGGGCAAAATCAGCCCCAGCATTTT.

The V and J genes are TRBV2 and TRBJ2-3, with TRBD2 identical over 11 bases. Germline V gene lookup returns CDR1 SNHLY and CDR2 FYNNEI. The J segment lost 1 base and the V segment lost 4 bases, leaving 4 bases of the junction unmatched. This CDR3 region has 16 residues. Here the CDR3 reads CASSAKGLAGTDTQYF. The CDR3 DNA reads as TGTGCCAGCAGTGCGAAGGGACTAGCGGGCACAGATACGCAGTATTTT.

This clone showed up just once. V gene TRBV5-1 combines with J gene TRBJ2-1; possible D gene TRBD2, 6 bases. Deletions cut 0 bases from V and 6 bases from J, with 16 bases between. The germline gives CDR1 SGHRS, CDR2 YFSETQ. The CDR3 extends over 16 amino acids. CDR3 in DNA: TGCGCCAGCAGCTTGGGGGGACTTAGGCTCTTCAATGAGCAGTTCTTC. It specifies CASSLGGLRLFNEQFF. Looking up the rest from reference TRBV5-1 and TRBJ2-1 gives the full variable domain: KAGVTQTPRYLIKTRGQQVTLSCSPISGHRSVSWYQQTPGQGLQFLFEYFSETQRNKGNFPGRFSGRQFSNSRSEMNVSTLELGDSALYLCASSLGGLRLFNEQFFGPGTRLTVL.

The chain has TRBV11-1 and TRBJ2-7; D possibly matches TRBD1 or TRBD2 (6 bases each). Germline loops: CDR1 SGHAT, CDR2 FQDESV (reference sequence). Trimming took 5 bases from V and 4 from J, leaving 12 bases between them. The CDR3 totals 13 residues. CDR3: CASSLRGGYEQYF. DNA for the CDR3: TGTGCCAGCAGCCTACGAGGGGGGTACGAGCAGTACTTC.

This chain joins TRBV19 and TRBJ1-5; 9 nucleotides match TRBD1. Germline V gene lookup returns CDR1 LNHDA and CDR2 SQIVND (reference sequence). J gave up 4 bases and V 9 bases, and 10 bases lay outside the gene matches. CDR3 length equals 15 residues. The CDR3 DNA sequence: TGTGCCAGCCACTCGGCCGGGACAGGGAATCAGCCCCAGCATTTT. This translates into CASHSAGTGNQPQHF.

This rearrangement joins TRBV7-9 to TRBJ2-3; the match to TRBD1 covers 9 bases. The CDR3 sequence is 14 residues long. The germline gives CDR1 SEHNR, CDR2 FQNEAQ (reference sequence). The junction had 3 bases not matched to a gene; V was cut back by 3 bases and J by 5 bases. The chain's CDR3 is CASSFGQGLDTQYF. In DNA, the CDR3 is TGTGCCAGCAGCTTTGGACAGGGGTTAGATACGCAGTATTTT.

This clone was seen a single time. The genes are TRBV19 and TRBJ2-7; 9 nucleotides line up with TRBD1. Germline V gene sequence: CDR1 LNHDA, CDR2 SQIVND (reference sequence). V lost 5 bases to trimming and J lost 2 bases; unmatched junction nucleotides: 10. This CDR3 is 16 amino acids long. CDR3 loop: CASSYSGTGIPYEQYF. CDR3 in DNA: TGTGCCAGTAGTTACTCCGGGACAGGGATCCCCTACGAGCAGTACTTC.

V usage is TRBV2 and J usage is TRBJ2-2; D not certain. The V end was cut by 0 bases, the J end by 4 bases, with 6 bases between. Germline V gene data show CDR1 as SNHLY and CDR2 as FYNNEI. CDR3 length equals 14 residues. CDR3 DNA: TGTGCCAGCAGTGAAGCCGATTTCACCGGGGAGCTGTTTTTT. This sequence encodes CASSEADFTGELFF. The whole variable domain, remainder taken from reference TRBV2 and TRBJ2-2, is EPEVTQTPSHQVTQMGQEVILRCVPISNHLYFYWYRQILGQKVEFLVSFYNNEISEKSEIFDDQFSVERPDGSNFTLKIRSTKLEDSAMYFCASSEADFTGELFFGEGSRLTVL.

The genes are TRBV24-1 and TRBJ2-3; D may correspond to TRBD1 or TRBD2 (5 bases each). CDR3 size: 16 residues. Germline CDR1 KGHDR, CDR2 SFDVKD. V dropped 6 bases and J dropped 0 bases, with 15 bases sitting between them. The CDR3 protein is CATSPRDRRSTDTQYF. In DNA, the CDR3 is TGTGCCACCAGTCCTCGGGACCGCCGTAGCACAGATACGCAGTATTTT.

The chain uses TRBV27 and TRBJ2-2, with a tentative D call TRBD1 (5 bases). Between the trimmed V and J ends, which lost 2 bases and 4 bases, there was a span of 11 bases. Germline CDR1 and CDR2: MNHEY and SMNVEV (reference sequence). The CDR3 loop spans 15 amino acids. The CDR3 bases are TGTGCCAGCAGTTTACCAGGGCTGGGCACCGGGGAGCTGTTTTTT. Translated: CASSLPGLGTGELFF.

There are a few counts of this clone. The V call is TRBV4-1, the J call TRBJ2-4; D is tentatively TRBD1 or TRBD2 (5 bases each). Deletions cut 1 base from V and 0 bases from J, with 19 bases between. Germline loops: CDR1 MGHRA, CDR2 YSYEKL. The CDR3 loop spans 19 amino acids. The CDR3 here is CASSQGEKGRTLAKNIQYF. In DNA form, the CDR3 reads TGCGCCAGCAGCCAAGGGGAAAAGGGACGGACCCTAGCCAAAAACATTCAGTACTTC.

The V and J genes are TRBV10-3 and TRBJ1-1; D is perhaps TRBD1 (5 bases). The CDR3 length is 14 residues. CDR1 and CDR2 (germline): ENHRY, SYGVKD. Trimming took off 6 bases at V and 1 base at J, with 12 bases between the two ends. CDR3 in DNA: TGTGCCATCAGGGAGACAGACCCGAACACTGAAGCTTTCTTT. Its protein product is CAIRETDPNTEAFF.

In its sample, this clone was seen once. This chain uses TRBV9 with TRBJ2-1; no definite D call. This CDR3 comprises 11 residues. Germline V CDR1 and CDR2: SGDLS, YYNGEE. V gave up 3 bases and J gave up 8 bases, with 6 bases separating them. The CDR3 nucleotides are TGTGCCAGCAGCGGTGACTATGAGCAGTTCTTC. This sequence encodes CASSGDYEQFF.

The rearrangement links TRBV6-2 or TRBV6-3 to TRBJ2-4, with 13 positions matching TRBD2. Germline loops: CDR1 MNHEY, CDR2 SVGEGT. The CDR3 is 16 residues long. Trimming removed 5 bases from V and 2 bases from J; junction bases left unmatched: 3. CDR3 sequence reads: CASSRLAGGSKNIQYF. The DNA for the CDR3 is TGTGCCAGCAGTCGACTAGCGGGGGGATCCAAAAACATTCAGTACTTC.

This clone was picked up one time. The chain joins TRBV6-5 to TRBJ2-7; 12 bases are shared with TRBD2. Per germline, CDR1 MNHEY and CDR2 SVGAGI. The length of the CDR3 is 13 residues. J gave up 6 bases and V 7 bases, and 4 bases lay outside the gene matches. Here the CDR3 reads CASTMTSGSEQYF. The CDR3 DNA reads TGTGCCAGCACCATGACTAGCGGGAGCGAGCAGTACTTC.

The V and J genes are TRBV6-5 and TRBJ1-2; 8 bases fit TRBD1. The CDR3 loop spans 14 amino acids. The ends lost 5 bases at V and 6 bases at J; junction bases unmatched: 8. CDR1 and CDR2 from the germline V gene are MNHEY and SVGAGI. CDR3 region: CASSLTGTGHGYTF. CDR3 nucleotide sequence: TGTGCCAGCAGTCTAACCGGGACAGGTCATGGCTACACCTTC.

The chain is built from TRBV11-3 and TRBJ1-1, with no clear D. Trimming left V 5 bases short and J 5 bases short, with 15 bases between. The length of the CDR3 is 14 residues. Per the germline V gene, CDR1 is SGHNT and CDR2 is YENEEA. The CDR3 reads CASSRKLGGTEAFF. CDR3 DNA sequence: TGTGCCAGCAGCCGCAAATTGGGCGGGACTGAAGCTTTCTTT.

By share, this clone counts as medium-sized. J is TRBJ2-7 and V is TRBV4-1; 8 nucleotides match TRBD1. Germline V gives CDR1 MGHRA, CDR2 YSYEKL. J was trimmed by 5 bases and V by 3 bases; bases with no gene match: 6. The CDR3 spans 14 residues. The DNA of the CDR3 is TGCGCCAGCAGCCAGGACAGGGTAAAGGACGAGCAGTACTTC. This translates into CASSQDRVKDEQYF.

This clone was seen just once. This chain joins TRBV28 and TRBJ1-1; TRBD1 matches at 7 bases. Germline V gene sequence: CDR1 MDHEN, CDR2 SYDVKM. V was clipped by 4 bases and J by 2 bases; unmatched bases: 4. The CDR3 length is 14 residues. CDR3 amino acids: CASSSTGFNTEAFF. The CDR3 DNA reads as TGTGCCAGCAGTTCGACAGGGTTCAACACTGAAGCTTTCTTT.

The genes are TRBV28 and TRBJ1-2; weak D call: TRBD1 (5 bases). The CDR3 length is 14 residues. V gave up 5 bases and J gave up 1 base, with 11 bases separating them. Looked up from germline, CDR1 is MDHEN and CDR2 is SYDVKM. This chain's CDR3 is CASSIARVNYGYTF. CDR3 sequence (DNA): TGTGCCAGCAGTATCGCCAGGGTTAACTATGGCTACACCTTC.

The rearrangement joins TRBV7-3 to TRBJ1-1; the match to TRBD1 covers 7 bases. Germline values: CDR1 SGHTA, CDR2 FQGTGA. Trimming at V came to 5 bases and at J to 1 base, leaving 7 bases not matched to a gene. The CDR3 is 15 residues long. The CDR3 nucleotides read TGTGCCAGCAGCCGCACGACAGGGCGGAACACTGAAGCTTTCTTT. This encodes CASSRTTGRNTEAFF. Drawing the rest from reference TRBV7-3 and TRBJ1-1, the complete variable domain is GAGVSQTPSNKVTEKGKYVELRCDPISGHTALYWYRQSLGQGPEFLIYFQGTGAADDSGLPNDRFFAVRPEGSVSTLKIQRTERGDSAVYLCASSRTTGRNTEAFFGQGTRLTVV.

The chain combines TRBV7-2 with TRBJ1-5; possibly TRBD1 for D (5 bases). V was pared by 1 base and J by 3 bases, with 10 bases between. CDR1 is SGHTA and CDR2 is FQGNSA in the germline V gene. The CDR3 is 15 amino acids. The CDR3 bases are TGTGCCAGCAGCTTAGTCGGGGGGGTCAATCAGCCCCAGCATTTT. It translates to CASSLVGGVNQPQHF.

This chain connects TRBV5-1 to TRBJ2-3; 7 bases are a match to TRBD2. The CDR3 spans 16 residues. CDR1 SGHRS and CDR2 YFSETQ come from the germline V gene. Trimming cost V 4 bases and J 6 bases; bases outside gene matches: 14. The CDR3 region has the DNA TGCGCCAGCAGCCGTACGTTAGCGGGTGGGAGGGATACGCAGTATTTT. Amino acid sequence: CASSRTLAGGRDTQYF.